One sample yielded the 4 T cell receptor beta chains listed below, sequenced in a study of T cells after yellow fever vaccination (dated by TCRdb to between 2018 and 2020). Preparation of the library involved 5' RACE. The sample was run on an Illumina NovaSeq 6000. TCRdb redid the processing of the public reads, applying fastp at Q25 and MiXCR, and retained in-frame beta chains. Entries that share a CDR3 protein sequence are merged under the most common genes and DNA. For this sample there are 130,000 or so distinct CDR3 sequences; roughly 15% appear just once. The top ten clonotypes cover roughly 47% of the sample. What the treatment or condition label conveys for this sample: live attenuated yellow fever vaccine strain. Here the sequenced sample was CD8+ T cells sorted from PBMCs, taken 5 days after the yellow fever booster vaccination. These receptors were taken from a man in his late teens or twenties who received the YFV17D yellow fever vaccine.

Many counts were recorded for this clonotype. The chain links TRBV12-3 or TRBV12-4 to TRBJ2-3; weak D call: TRBD2 (5 bases). Trimming pared 0 bases from V and 12 bases from J, leaving 16 bases between. The CDR3 contains 14 residues. The DNA for the CDR3 is TGTGCCAGCAGTTTAGCGGTTGGCGGGCAGTTACAGTATTTT. Protein product: CASSLAVGGQLQYF.

This clonotype has a count of ten or more. The CDR3, as DNA: TGTGCCAGCAGCCAAGAGGTACCAAGGACAGAGCAAAACACCGGGGAGCTGTTTTTT. Its translation: CASSQEVPRTEQNTGELFF. The chain carries TRBV3-1 and TRBJ2-2, with D perhaps TRBD1 (6 bases). This CDR3 has 19 amino acids. The V end lost 0 bases, the J end lost 2 bases, and 19 bases lay between the germline ends. Per the germline V gene, CDR1 is LGHDT and CDR2 is YNNKEL (reference sequence). The full variable domain, with the rest looked up from reference TRBV3-1 and TRBJ2-2, is DTAVSQTPKYLVTQMGNDKSIKCEQNLGHDTMYWYKQDSKKFLKIMFSYNNKELIINETVPNRFSPKSPDKAHLNLHINSLELGDSAVYFCASSQEVPRTEQNTGELFFGEGSRLTVL.

CDR3 in amino acids: CASSPPFRSYGYTF. CDR3 coding DNA: TGTGCCAGCTCACCACCATTCCGATCCTACGGCTACACCTTC. The V and J genes are TRBV18 and TRBJ1-2; D ambiguous. The length of the CDR3 is 14 residues. Germline V lookup: CDR1 KGHSH, CDR2 LQKENI. The V and J ends lost 0 bases and 8 bases respectively, with 13 bases between them.

The chain recombines TRBV5-1 with TRBJ1-2, with 8 bases fitting TRBD1. The germline V gene encodes CDR1 SGHRS and CDR2 YFSETQ. There are 15 residues in the CDR3. V was clipped by 4 bases and J by 3 bases; unmatched bases: 8. The CDR3 nucleotides read TGCGCCAGCAGCAACCTGACAGGGGCCCACTATGGCTACACCTTC. Its protein is CASSNLTGAHYGYTF. Looking up the rest from reference TRBV5-1 and TRBJ1-2 gives the full variable domain: KAGVTQTPRYLIKTRGQQVTLSCSPISGHRSVSWYQQTPGQGLQFLFEYFSETQRNKGNFPGRFSGRQFSNSRSEMNVSTLELGDSALYLCASSNLTGAHYGYTFGSGTRLTVV.